The rows below give T cell receptor beta chains drawn from one sample of a study of T-cell memory formation after mild COVID-19. TCRdb used MiXCR to reprocess the 5' RACE reads, holding one entry per CDR3 protein. The profile shows 580,000 or so distinct CDR3 sequences, around 15% of them singletons. The specimen was PBMCs or a T cell subset sorted from them (not recorded which). The receptors here all came from an adult woman who had mild COVID-19 (a few samples of this study predate the infection). Cell type and time point are not known. The CDR3 runs from the conserved cysteine through the conserved F or W. A D gene is named only where the DNA matches it firmly. Rows may omit the clone size; those that give it use once, few, many or a size class.

j_call: TRBJ2-3
v_call: TRBV29-1
clone_size: few
d_call: NA
cdr3_aa: CSVEAIGDTQYF
cdr3_nt: TGCAGCGTCGAGGCAATTGGAGATACGCAGTATTTT

j_call: TRBJ1-1
v_call: TRBV10-3
clone_size: few
d_call: NA
cdr3_aa: CAISEPDTEAFF
cdr3_nt: TGTGCCATCAGTGAGCCGGACACTGAAGCTTTCTTT

j_call: TRBJ1-1
v_call: TRBV25-1
clone_size: few
d_call: NA
cdr3_aa: CASSGPWDTEAFF
cdr3_nt: TGTGCCAGCAGTGGCCCGTGGGACACTGAAGCTTTCTTT

j_call: TRBJ2-7
v_call: TRBV29-1
clone_size: few
d_call: TRBD1
cdr3_aa: CSVERTGREQYF
cdr3_nt: TGCAGCGTTGAACGGACAGGGAGAGAGCAGTACTTC

j_call: TRBJ1-6
v_call: TRBV7-8
clone_size: NA
d_call: NA
cdr3_aa: CASRTRGINSPLHF
cdr3_nt: TGTGCCAGCAGAACCCGGGGTATCAATTCACCCCTCCACTTT

j_call: TRBJ2-2
v_call: TRBV7-9
clone_size: few
d_call: NA
cdr3_aa: CASSQSVGTFTTGELFF
cdr3_nt: TGTGCCAGCAGCCAGTCCGTAGGCACTTTCACCACCGGGGAGCTGTTTTTT

j_call: TRBJ2-3
v_call: TRBV2
clone_size: few
d_call: TRBD1
cdr3_aa: CASSALQGGTQYF
cdr3_nt: TGTGCCAGCAGTGCGTTACAGGGGGGTACGCAGTATTTT

j_call: TRBJ2-7
v_call: TRBV11-2
clone_size: NA
d_call: TRBD1
cdr3_aa: CASSVQGAKTYEQYF
cdr3_nt: TGTGCCAGCAGCGTGCAGGGGGCTAAAACCTACGAGCAGTACTTC

j_call: TRBJ1-1
v_call: TRBV6-1
clone_size: once
d_call: NA
cdr3_aa: CATGGRGITEAFF
cdr3_nt: TGTGCTACCGGCGGCCGAGGTATCACTGAAGCTTTCTTT

j_call: TRBJ2-1
v_call: TRBV4-1
clone_size: NA
d_call: TRBD2
cdr3_aa: CASSQDASGGPPYNEQFF
cdr3_nt: TGCGCCAGCAGCCAAGATGCTAGCGGGGGGCCCCCCTACAATGAGCAGTTCTTC

j_call: TRBJ2-3
v_call: TRBV7-2
clone_size: many
d_call: TRBD2
cdr3_aa: CASSLTLSGARDTQYF
cdr3_nt: TGTGCCAGCAGCTTGACACTCAGCGGGGCCCGGGATACGCAGTATTTT

j_call: TRBJ2-7
v_call: TRBV7-6
clone_size: NA
d_call: TRBD1
cdr3_aa: CASSPGQQYEQYF
cdr3_nt: TGTGCCAGCAGCCCGGGACAGCAATACGAGCAGTACTTC

j_call: TRBJ2-3
v_call: TRBV5-1
clone_size: few
d_call: NA
cdr3_aa: CASSSLPVGGTDTQYF
cdr3_nt: TGCGCCAGCAGCTCGCTGCCGGTGGGTGGCACAGATACGCAGTATTTT

j_call: TRBJ1-1
v_call: TRBV19
clone_size: NA
d_call: TRBD1
cdr3_aa: CASSSGTGGGEAFF
cdr3_nt: TGTGCCAGTAGTTCCGGGACAGGGGGCGGTGAAGCTTTCTTT

j_call: TRBJ2-6
v_call: TRBV12-3/TRBV12-4
clone_size: few
d_call: TRBD1
cdr3_aa: CASTPGQGLSGANVLTF
cdr3_nt: TGTGCCAGCACACCGGGACAGGGGCTCTCTGGGGCCAACGTCCTGACTTTC

j_call: TRBJ2-4
v_call: TRBV18
clone_size: few
d_call: NA
cdr3_aa: CASSPGLTGNIQYF
cdr3_nt: TGTGCCAGCTCACCAGGCCTAACCGGGAACATTCAGTACTTC

j_call: TRBJ2-1
v_call: TRBV15
clone_size: NA
d_call: NA
cdr3_aa: CATSRDIEQFF
cdr3_nt: TGTGCCACCAGCAGAGACATTGAGCAGTTCTTC

j_call: TRBJ2-7
v_call: TRBV12-3/TRBV12-4
clone_size: few
d_call: NA
cdr3_aa: CASSWQGGSYEQYF
cdr3_nt: TGTGCCAGCAGTTGGCAGGGTGGCTCCTACGAGCAGTACTTC

j_call: TRBJ1-6
v_call: TRBV27
clone_size: few
d_call: NA
cdr3_aa: CASRLGARSPLHF
cdr3_nt: TGTGCCAGCAGGCTTGGGGCGCGTTCACCCCTCCACTTT

j_call: TRBJ2-2
v_call: TRBV5-6
clone_size: NA
d_call: NA
cdr3_aa: CASSLRQGGYAGELFF
cdr3_nt: TGTGCCAGCAGCTTGCGGCAGGGAGGATATGCCGGGGAGCTGTTTTTT

j_call: TRBJ1-4
v_call: TRBV9
clone_size: NA
d_call: NA
cdr3_aa: CASSVEADDSLNAKLFF
cdr3_nt: TGTGCCAGCAGCGTCGAAGCGGACGACAGTCTTAATGCAAAACTGTTTTTT

j_call: TRBJ2-5
v_call: TRBV5-1
clone_size: NA
d_call: NA
cdr3_aa: CASSLGVLLAEQETQYF
cdr3_nt: TGCGCCAGCAGCTTGGGCGTGTTGTTAGCCGAACAAGAGACCCAGTACTTC

j_call: TRBJ1-6
v_call: TRBV7-9
clone_size: NA
d_call: NA
cdr3_aa: CASSLGQALTPLHF
cdr3_nt: TGTGCCAGCAGCTTAGGACAGGCCTTGACACCCCTCCACTTT

j_call: TRBJ2-1
v_call: TRBV24-1
clone_size: many
d_call: TRBD1
cdr3_aa: CATSDEGQGREQFF
cdr3_nt: TGTGCCACCAGTGATGAGGGACAGGGGAGGGAGCAGTTCTTC

j_call: TRBJ1-3
v_call: TRBV20-1
clone_size: NA
d_call: NA
cdr3_aa: CSALTLQGFGNTIYF
cdr3_nt: TGCAGTGCTTTGACCCTACAGGGTTTCGGAAACACCATATATTTT

j_call: TRBJ2-1
v_call: TRBV20-1
clone_size: NA
d_call: NA
cdr3_aa: CSVLQRAENEQFF
cdr3_nt: TGCAGTGTTCTGCAGCGGGCAGAAAATGAGCAGTTCTTC

j_call: TRBJ1-1
v_call: TRBV29-1
clone_size: NA
d_call: TRBD1
cdr3_aa: CSVKRTGGTEAFF
cdr3_nt: TGCAGCGTTAAAAGGACAGGGGGGACTGAAGCTTTCTTT

j_call: TRBJ2-5
v_call: TRBV25-1
clone_size: few
d_call: NA
cdr3_aa: CASSSESPTRVGETQYF
cdr3_nt: TGTGCCAGCAGTAGTGAATCCCCGACTCGGGTGGGGGAGACCCAGTACTTC

j_call: TRBJ2-5
v_call: TRBV10-3
clone_size: few
d_call: NA
cdr3_aa: CAIRPDGQWEGETQYF
cdr3_nt: TGTGCCATCAGGCCGGATGGACAGTGGGAAGGGGAGACCCAGTACTTC

j_call: TRBJ2-5
v_call: TRBV5-1
clone_size: many
d_call: NA
cdr3_aa: CASSLGGARQETQYF
cdr3_nt: TGCGCCAGCAGCTTGGGGGGGGCGCGCCAAGAGACCCAGTACTTC

j_call: TRBJ1-2
v_call: TRBV3-1
clone_size: few
d_call: NA
cdr3_aa: CASSPQRGGYTF
cdr3_nt: TGTGCCAGCAGCCCCCAAAGGGGTGGCTACACCTTC

j_call: TRBJ1-1
v_call: TRBV5-1
clone_size: NA
d_call: NA
cdr3_aa: CASRKQGNTEAFF
cdr3_nt: TGCGCCAGCAGAAAACAGGGGAACACTGAAGCTTTCTTT

j_call: TRBJ2-1
v_call: TRBV24-1
clone_size: few
d_call: TRBD2
cdr3_aa: CATSDSVAGGDYNEQFF
cdr3_nt: TGTGCCACCAGTGATTCTGTAGCGGGAGGGGACTACAATGAGCAGTTCTTC

j_call: TRBJ2-1
v_call: TRBV7-9
clone_size: NA
d_call: TRBD2
cdr3_aa: CASSLDGRLAGGGEQFF
cdr3_nt: TGTGCCAGCAGCTTAGATGGTCGACTAGCGGGAGGAGGTGAGCAGTTCTTC

j_call: TRBJ1-4
v_call: TRBV20-1
clone_size: few
d_call: NA
cdr3_aa: CSAPRRDNEKLFF
cdr3_nt: TGCAGTGCCCCGCGGCGGGACAATGAAAAACTGTTTTTT

j_call: TRBJ2-5
v_call: TRBV12-3/TRBV12-4
clone_size: few
d_call: TRBD2
cdr3_aa: CASIRQAGRWETQYF
cdr3_nt: TGTGCCAGCATCCGCCAAGCGGGGCGCTGGGAGACCCAGTACTTC

j_call: TRBJ2-7
v_call: TRBV30
clone_size: few
d_call: NA
cdr3_aa: CAWSVGGYEQYF
cdr3_nt: TGTGCCTGGAGTGTCGGTGGGTACGAGCAGTACTTC

j_call: TRBJ2-7
v_call: TRBV6-2/TRBV6-3
clone_size: NA
d_call: NA
cdr3_aa: CASSYSDGIGRYEQYF
cdr3_nt: TGTGCCAGCAGTTACTCGGACGGGATAGGTCGCTACGAGCAGTACTTC

j_call: TRBJ1-5
v_call: TRBV6-2/TRBV6-3
clone_size: few
d_call: NA
cdr3_aa: CASSQEAWLNQPQHF
cdr3_nt: TGTGCCAGCAGTCAGGAAGCTTGGCTAAATCAGCCCCAGCATTTT

j_call: TRBJ1-1
v_call: TRBV6-5
clone_size: NA
d_call: NA
cdr3_aa: CASRYDRDPNTEAFF
cdr3_nt: TGTGCCAGCCGCTACGACCGGGATCCGAACACTGAAGCTTTCTTT

j_call: TRBJ2-1
v_call: TRBV3-1
clone_size: NA
d_call: TRBD2
cdr3_aa: CASSQDISGRDEQFF
cdr3_nt: TGTGCCAGCAGCCAAGATATCAGCGGGAGAGACGAGCAGTTCTTC

j_call: TRBJ1-2
v_call: TRBV4-3
clone_size: few
d_call: NA
cdr3_aa: CASSQDTQGNYGYTF
cdr3_nt: TGCGCCAGCAGCCAAGACACACAGGGAAACTATGGCTACACCTTC

j_call: TRBJ1-5
v_call: TRBV30
clone_size: few
d_call: NA
cdr3_aa: CAWSGMGPQHF
cdr3_nt: TGTGCCTGGAGTGGCATGGGGCCCCAGCATTTT

j_call: TRBJ2-7
v_call: TRBV5-4
clone_size: few
d_call: NA
cdr3_aa: CASSTKGSYEQYF
cdr3_nt: TGTGCCAGCAGCACCAAGGGGTCCTACGAGCAGTACTTC

j_call: TRBJ2-7
v_call: TRBV6-5
clone_size: NA
d_call: NA
cdr3_aa: CASSHSGPSYEQYF
cdr3_nt: TGTGCCAGCAGCCATTCCGGGCCTTCCTACGAGCAGTACTTC

j_call: TRBJ1-2
v_call: TRBV13
clone_size: few
d_call: NA
cdr3_aa: CASSVQGKDGYTF
cdr3_nt: TGTGCCAGCAGCGTACAGGGAAAGGATGGCTACACCTTC

j_call: TRBJ2-5
v_call: TRBV5-5
clone_size: few
d_call: TRBD2
cdr3_aa: CASSAAGLAANIQETQYF
cdr3_nt: TGTGCCAGCAGCGCAGCGGGACTAGCGGCAAACATCCAAGAGACCCAGTACTTC

j_call: TRBJ2-2
v_call: TRBV7-7
clone_size: NA
d_call: NA
cdr3_aa: CAIGATGELFF
cdr3_nt: TGTGCTATCGGGGCCACCGGGGAGCTGTTTTTT

j_call: TRBJ1-4
v_call: TRBV20-1
clone_size: NA
d_call: NA
cdr3_aa: CSASSRALEKLFF
cdr3_nt: TGCAGTGCTAGTAGCAGGGCCTTGGAAAAACTGTTTTTT

j_call: TRBJ2-7
v_call: TRBV4-3
clone_size: few
d_call: NA
cdr3_aa: CASSQDRRDLEQYF
cdr3_nt: TGCGCCAGCAGCCAAGATAGGCGGGACCTCGAGCAGTACTTC

j_call: TRBJ2-3
v_call: TRBV5-5
clone_size: NA
d_call: TRBD2
cdr3_aa: CASSPRPGEGRTDTQYF
cdr3_nt: TGTGCCAGCAGCCCACGACCGGGGGAGGGCCGCACAGATACGCAGTATTTT

j_call: TRBJ2-7
v_call: TRBV10-3
clone_size: few
d_call: TRBD2
cdr3_aa: CAISESGTSSYEQYF
cdr3_nt: TGTGCCATCAGTGAATCCGGGACTAGCTCCTACGAGCAGTACTTC

j_call: TRBJ2-2
v_call: TRBV10-3
clone_size: NA
d_call: NA
cdr3_aa: CAISESPGNTGELFF
cdr3_nt: TGTGCCATCAGTGAGAGTCCTGGGAACACCGGGGAGCTGTTTTTT

j_call: TRBJ2-1
v_call: TRBV12-3/TRBV12-4
clone_size: few
d_call: NA
cdr3_aa: CASSPRFARFF
cdr3_nt: TGTGCCAGCAGTCCTCGTTTCGCGCGGTTCTTC

j_call: TRBJ2-1
v_call: TRBV24-1
clone_size: once
d_call: NA
cdr3_aa: CATSDLRAGTYNEQFF
cdr3_nt: TGTGCCACCAGTGATTTGCGGGCAGGGACCTACAATGAGCAGTTCTTC

j_call: TRBJ2-3
v_call: TRBV24-1
clone_size: few
d_call: NA
cdr3_aa: CATSDSGGFGTDTQYF
cdr3_nt: TGTGCCACCAGTGATTCAGGAGGGTTCGGCACAGATACGCAGTATTTT

j_call: TRBJ2-7
v_call: TRBV6-6
clone_size: NA
d_call: TRBD2
cdr3_aa: CASSYVGGGSYEQYF
cdr3_nt: TGTGCCAGCAGTTACGTCGGCGGGGGATCCTACGAGCAGTACTTC

j_call: TRBJ1-4
v_call: TRBV7-9
clone_size: NA
d_call: NA
cdr3_aa: CASSLDGGLNEKLFF
cdr3_nt: TGTGCCAGCAGCTTAGACGGGGGGCTCAATGAAAAACTGTTTTTT

j_call: TRBJ1-6
v_call: TRBV18
clone_size: NA
d_call: NA
cdr3_aa: CASSLEGFGFNSPLHF
cdr3_nt: TGTGCCAGCTCCCTTGAGGGTTTTGGGTTCAACTCACCCCTCCACTTT